The rows below give T cell receptor beta chains drawn from one sample of a study of T cells in Graves' hyperthyroidism and ophthalmopathy. From the multiplex PCR reads, TCRdb called clonotypes with MiXCR, one entry per CDR3 protein. This repertoire shows fewer than 700,000 distinct CDR3 sequences, more than 15% found once; its top ten account for 17%. Material: blood. The source of these receptors is a woman aged 18-35 years with Graves' ophthalmopathy. CDR3s include the opening cysteine and the closing phenylalanine or tryptophan. The D gene is left open where the match is weak. Size tells how often a clone was seen (once, few, many) or the class of an expanded clone, and some rows leave it out.

TRBV19,.,TRBJ1-5,few,CASNKQGSNQPQHF,TGTGCCAGTAATAAACAGGGAAGCAATCAGCCCCAGCATTTT
TRBV10-2,TRBD2,TRBJ2-7,many,CASSEPPGLAGGFRQYF,TGCGCCAGCAGTGAGCCGCCGGGACTAGCGGGGGGGTTTCGGCAGTACTTC
TRBV4-2,TRBD2,TRBJ2-3,.,CASSSQTSGVTDTQYF,TGTGCCAGCAGCTCGCAGACTAGCGGGGTCACAGATACGCAGTATTTT
TRBV29-1,.,TRBJ2-7,.,CSVERDMPYEQYF,TGCAGCGTTGAGCGGGACATGCCCTACGAGCAGTACTTC
TRBV6-2/TRBV6-3,TRBD1,TRBJ1-6,.,CASSYGTAPTPLHF,TGTGCCAGCAGTTACGGGACAGCCCCCACGCCCCTCCACTTT
TRBV5-5,TRBD2,TRBJ2-1,.,CASSPYSSGLAGNEQFF,TGTGCCAGCAGCCCGTATTCGTCGGGACTAGCTGGAAATGAGCAGTTCTTC
TRBV10-3,TRBD1,TRBJ1-1,many,CAISSGQGNRGAEAFF,TGTGCCATCAGTTCGGGACAGGGTAACCGGGGTGCCGAAGCTTTCTTT
TRBV11-2,.,TRBJ1-1,many,CASRYTVGGGNTEAFF,TGTGCCAGCAGGTACACAGTAGGCGGTGGAAACACTGAAGCTTTCTTT
TRBV5-6,.,TRBJ2-5,.,CASSLVGLTQETQYF,TGTGCCAGCAGCTTGGTCGGGCTCACCCAAGAGACCCAGTACTTC
TRBV10-1,.,TRBJ2-1,few,CASSLNRVYCNEQFF,TGCGCCAGCAGCCTTAACAGGGTGTACTGCAATGAGCAGTTCTTC
TRBV20-1,TRBD1,TRBJ1-3,.,CSASRQGTTGNTIYF,TGCAGTGCTAGCCGACAGGGGACGACTGGAAACACCATATATTTT
TRBV24-1,.,TRBJ1-3,few,CATSDPDNSGNTIYF,TGTGCCACCAGTGATCCCGACAACTCTGGAAACACCATATATTTT
TRBV28,.,TRBJ1-1,many,CASRQGELTEAFF,TGTGCCAGCAGACAGGGCGAATTGACTGAAGCTTTCTTT
TRBV28,TRBD1,TRBJ1-4,few,CASSFTGGASNEKLFF,TGTGCCAGCAGTTTTACAGGGGGCGCCTCTAATGAAAAACTGTTTTTT
TRBV12-5,.,TRBJ2-3,many,CASGLVGSDTQYF,TGTGCTAGTGGTTTGGTGGGGTCAGATACGCAGTATTTT
TRBV5-1,TRBD1,TRBJ2-1,.,CASSSHLIRQGASYNEQFF,TGTGCCAGCAGCTCCCATTTAATCCGACAGGGGGCTTCCTACAATGAGCAGTTCTTC
TRBV7-9,TRBD2,TRBJ2-3,many,CASSRDYLEPSTDTQYF,TGTGCCAGCAGCCGGGACTACCTAGAGCCAAGCACAGATACGCAGTATTTT
TRBV29-1,.,TRBJ2-3,.,CSVYSGSTDTQYF,TGCAGCGTTTATTCTGGGAGCACAGATACGCAGTATTTT
TRBV27,.,TRBJ2-7,many,CASSLSPRAAVYEQYF,TGTGCCAGCAGTTTATCTCCTAGGGCCGCCGTCTACGAGCAGTACTTC
TRBV30,.,TRBJ1-6,many,CAWSGYRVSQNSPLHF,TGTGCCTGGAGTGGTTACAGGGTATCACAGAATTCACCCCTCCACTTT
TRBV11-2,TRBD2,TRBJ2-3,many,CASSADGLAELYSTDTQYF,TGTGCCAGCAGCGCGGACGGACTAGCGGAGCTCTATAGCACAGATACGCAGTATTTT
TRBV3-1,TRBD1,TRBJ1-2,many,CASSHPGTDPDGYTF,TGTGCCAGCAGCCACCCCGGGACAGACCCGGATGGCTACACCTTC
TRBV5-4,TRBD1,TRBJ1-6,few,CASSLDVRDSGSSPLHF,TGTGCCAGCAGCTTGGACGTTCGGGACAGCGGGAGTTCACCCCTCCACTTT
TRBV6-1,TRBD2,TRBJ2-3,.,CASSDNPSGADTQYF,TGTGCCAGCAGTGACAATCCTAGCGGGGCAGATACGCAGTATTTT
TRBV19,.,TRBJ2-7,few,CASSIAGENEQYF,TGTGCCAGTAGTATAGCGGGGGAGAACGAGCAGTACTTC
TRBV6-2/TRBV6-3,TRBD1,TRBJ2-1,.,CASSQRQGEVNEQFF,TGTGCCAGCAGTCAGCGACAGGGGGAGGTAAATGAGCAGTTCTTC
TRBV6-2/TRBV6-3,TRBD2,TRBJ2-2,many,CASSSLLAGEAGELFF,TGTGCCAGCAGTTCACTACTAGCGGGAGAGGCCGGGGAGCTGTTTTTT
TRBV4-2,.,TRBJ1-1,.,CASSPLSVEDSTEAFF,TGTGCCAGCAGCCCTCTGTCAGTGGAGGATAGCACTGAAGCTTTCTTT
TRBV10-3,.,TRBJ2-3,.,CAISESTTQDTQYF,TGTGCCATCAGTGAGTCCACCACCCAGGATACGCAGTATTTT
TRBV6-1,TRBD2,TRBJ2-7,.,CATLGTSAYEQYF,TGTGCCACCTTAGGGACTAGTGCCTACGAGCAGTACTTC
TRBV2,.,TRBJ1-2,many,CASSGYSAGDGYTF,TGTGCCAGCAGTGGGTACAGTGCGGGGGATGGCTACACCTTC
TRBV2,TRBD2,TRBJ2-1,many,CASMGLAGYNEQFF,TGTGCCAGCATGGGACTAGCGGGTTACAATGAGCAGTTCTTC
TRBV20-1,.,TRBJ1-1,.,CSAILRREYEAFF,TGCAGTGCGATACTTCGAAGGGAGTATGAAGCTTTCTTT
TRBV16,.,TRBJ1-5,.,CASAQGQTRNQPQHF,TGTGCCAGCGCTCAGGGGCAAACTAGAAATCAGCCCCAGCATTTT
TRBV20-1,.,TRBJ2-7,.,CSVRGRYSYEQYF,TGCAGTGTCCGGGGCAGATACTCCTACGAGCAGTACTTC
TRBV3-1,.,TRBJ2-7,many,CASSINSDHYEQYF,TGTGCCAGCAGCATAAATAGCGACCACTACGAGCAGTACTTC
TRBV28,.,TRBJ2-3,many,CASSSSMYSSTDTQYF,TGTGCCAGCAGTTCCTCTATGTACTCTAGCACAGATACGCAGTATTTT
TRBV28,.,TRBJ1-1,.,CASSLGIWGGGMNTEAFF,TGTGCCAGCAGTTTAGGAATCTGGGGCGGCGGGATGAACACTGAAGCTTTCTTT
TRBV7-3,.,TRBJ1-1,many,CASSPSAGHTEAFF,TGTGCCAGCAGCCCCTCGGCTGGGCACACTGAAGCTTTCTTT
TRBV28,TRBD2,TRBJ2-1,many,CASSLLPSGGRNEQFF,TGTGCCAGCAGTTTATTGCCTAGCGGGGGGAGGAATGAGCAGTTCTTC
TRBV13,TRBD1,TRBJ1-2,.,CASSPGGQGARGYTF,TGTGCCAGCAGCCCCGGTGGCCAGGGGGCGCGGGGCTACACCTTC
TRBV10-3,.,TRBJ2-1,few,CAISETAKSSYNEQFF,TGTGCCATCAGTGAGACAGCTAAAAGCTCCTACAATGAGCAGTTCTTC
TRBV5-6,TRBD2,TRBJ2-1,.,CASSFERGPYNEQFF,TGTGCCAGCAGCTTCGAGCGGGGGCCCTACAATGAGCAGTTCTTC
TRBV5-1,.,TRBJ2-2,.,CAAQEGDTGELFF,TGCGCCGCCCAGGAAGGGGACACCGGGGAGCTGTTTTTT
TRBV5-5,TRBD2,TRBJ2-5,few,CASSTGPSGRAGETQYF,TGTGCCAGCAGCACGGGGCCGAGCGGGAGGGCCGGGGAGACCCAGTACTTC
TRBV12-5,TRBD1,TRBJ1-1,many,CASAPGQDHYPGDTEAFF,TGTGCTAGTGCCCCAGGACAGGACCATTACCCCGGGGACACTGAAGCTTTCTTT